Reported below is one TCR beta chain. Its cognate antigen is unknown. Assay: immunoSEQ multiplex PCR; the TCRdb copy retains only in-frame clones and omits some. This sample yields 40,000 to 60,000 clones, of which 70% to 80% are seen a single time; under 2% belongs to the top ten. Patients with autoimmune history or systemic immunosuppression were excluded. The record originates from a study of OX40 agonist ivuxolimab in advanced cancers. Looking at the study overall: Patients took ivuxolimab, an agonistic anti-OX40 (CD134) antibody. Three individuals attained partial responses, comprising one hepatocellular carcinoma case and two cutaneous melanoma cases.

The CDR3 length is 15 residues. V shed 8 bases and J 2 bases; nucleotides not matched to a gene: 8. Germline assignment: CDR1 MDHEN and CDR2 SYDVKM. General study results and limits: Doses of 0.1 to 3.0 mg/kg were accompanied by clonal expansion of CD4+ and CD8+ blood T cells by week 6.

This chain links TRBV28 with TRBJ2-1; 8 positions agree with TRBD2. Specimen: CD4+ or CD8+ T cells sorted from blood, collected in a trial of the OX40 agonist ivuxolimab. This TCR derives from an adult with an advanced solid tumor such as melanoma, head and neck, liver or kidney cancer. The CDR3 DNA is TGTGCCAGCTCCACTAGCGGACACGCCTACAATGAGCAGTTCTTC. It encodes CASSTSGHAYNEQFF.